The T cell receptor (beta chain) under discussion was sequenced for a study of human T cells and chemical hapten exposure. Background on the study: The sensitizer, 2% DPC, was used on around 2 cm by around 2 cm of upper inner arm skin. Throughout the approximately 25-week study, diphenylcyclopropenone was applied weekly to the patients' scalps.

This clonotype showed up many times. The CDR3 has 13 amino acids. The germline V and J ends were trimmed by 0 bases and 6 bases, with 8 bases remaining between them. The germline V gene has CDR1 LGHNA and CDR2 YSLEER. Time point indicated: patch test 3, about 24 weeks after DPC sensitization. Stated treatment: therapeutic diphenylcyclopropenone sensitization with weekly scalp DPC. Within the library, unique molecular identifiers were attached to each individual cDNA molecule. Using its own MiXCR run on the RACE reads, TCRdb lists one record per CDR3 protein. In the table there are about 82,000 distinct CDR3 sequences, less than 14% of which are singletons.

The source of this sequence is a woman aged 50 to 60 with alopecia areata. Some clones in this sample may be carry-over from other donors' samples. V and J are TRBV4-3 and TRBJ1-1; maybe TRBD1 (5 bases). The specimen was whole blood, collected in connection with sensitization to the hapten diphenylcyclopropenone (DPC). As DNA, the CDR3 is TGCGCCAGCAGCCAAGATCGGGGGGCTGAAGCTTTCTTT. Its translation: CASSQDRGAEAFF.